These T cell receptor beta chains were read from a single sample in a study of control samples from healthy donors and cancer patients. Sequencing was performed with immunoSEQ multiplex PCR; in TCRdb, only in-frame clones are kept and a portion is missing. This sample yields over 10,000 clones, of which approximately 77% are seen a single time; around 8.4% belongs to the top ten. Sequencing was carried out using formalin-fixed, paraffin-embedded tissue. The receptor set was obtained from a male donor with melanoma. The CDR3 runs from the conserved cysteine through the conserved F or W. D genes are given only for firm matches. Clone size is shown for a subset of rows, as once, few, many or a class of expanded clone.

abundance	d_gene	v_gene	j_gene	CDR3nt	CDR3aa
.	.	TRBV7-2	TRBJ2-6	TGTGCCAGCAGCTACTCAACAGGTACTGGGGCCAACGTCCTGACTTTC	CASSYSTGTGANVLTF
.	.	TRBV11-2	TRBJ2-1	TGTGCCAGCAGCTTAGACCATAGCTCCTACAATGAGCAGTTCTTC	CASSLDHSSYNEQFF
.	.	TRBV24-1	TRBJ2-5	TGTGCCACCAGTGATCCTAATCCGGGGTACAAGGGGGAGACCCAGTACTTC	CATSDPNPGYKGETQYF
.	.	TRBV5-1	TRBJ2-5	TGCGCCAGCAGCTTGGCCGCTCAAGAGACCCAGTACTTC	CASSLAAQETQYF
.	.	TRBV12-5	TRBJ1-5	TGTGCTAGTGCTATTTACGGGGGGGAGCCCCAGCATTTT	CASAIYGGEPQHF
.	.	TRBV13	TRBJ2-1	TGTGCCAGCAGCTTAGCGGGGGTCCTTAATGAGCAGTTCTTC	CASSLAGVLNEQFF
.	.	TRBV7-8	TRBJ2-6	TGTGCCAGCAGCGGCAAGACCAATCTCGGGGCCAACGTCCTGACTTTC	CASSGKTNLGANVLTF
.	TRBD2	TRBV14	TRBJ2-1	TGTGCCAGCAGCCGCAGGACTAGCGGGGCGGACAATGAGCAGTTCTTC	CASSRRTSGADNEQFF
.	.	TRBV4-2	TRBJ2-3	TGTGCCAGCAGCCAAGATCTTGATACGCAGTATTTT	CASSQDLDTQYF
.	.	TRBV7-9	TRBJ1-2	TGTGCCAGCAGCTTAGGTTACAAGGAAAGCTATGGCTACACCTTC	CASSLGYKESYGYTF
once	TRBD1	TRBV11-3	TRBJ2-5	TGTGCCAGCAGCTTAGGGGGACAGGGGCGGCGAGAGACCCAGTACTTC	CASSLGGQGRRETQYF
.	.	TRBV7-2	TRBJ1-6	TGTGCCAGCAGCTTGGGTTCCCCCTATAATTCACCCCTCCACTTT	CASSLGSPYNSPLHF
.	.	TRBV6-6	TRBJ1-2	TGTGCCAGCAACGACGGGGTCTCCTATGGCTACACCTTC	CASNDGVSYGYTF
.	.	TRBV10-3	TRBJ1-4	TGTGCCACCACAGACAGTTTAGGTGAAAAACTGTTTTTT	CATTDSLGEKLFF
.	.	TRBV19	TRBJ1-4	TGTGCCAGTACCGAAGGGCTAATAAATGAAAAACTGTTTTTT	CASTEGLINEKLFF
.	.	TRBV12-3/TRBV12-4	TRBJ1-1	TGTGCCAGCAGTTTGCGGCTCACTGAAGCTTTCTTT	CASSLRLTEAFF
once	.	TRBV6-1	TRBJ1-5	TGTGCCAGCAGTGAAGGGCAGGTGGGGCCCCAGCATTTT	CASSEGQVGPQHF
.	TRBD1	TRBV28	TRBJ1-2	TGTGCCAGGGTGAGGGGGCGGGATGGCTACACCTTC	CARVRGRDGYTF
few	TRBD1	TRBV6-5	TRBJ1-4	TGTGCCAGCAGGGGGACAGGGGGGAGTGAAAAACTGTTTTTT	CASRGTGGSEKLFF
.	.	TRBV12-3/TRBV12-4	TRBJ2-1	TGTGCCAGCAGTTTTCGGTGGGGCGATGAGCAGTTCTTC	CASSFRWGDEQFF
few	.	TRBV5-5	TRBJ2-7	TGTGCCAGCAGCCCTAGGACGGAAATATCCTACGAGCAGTACTTC	CASSPRTEISYEQYF
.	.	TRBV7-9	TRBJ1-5	TGTGCCAGCAGTTTTATGGGCAACCATCAGCCCCAGCATTTT	CASSFMGNHQPQHF
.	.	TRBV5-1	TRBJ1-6	TGCGCCAGCAGCTTGGGACAGGATTATTCACCCCTCCACTTT	CASSLGQDYSPLHF